These 32 T cell receptor beta chains were all obtained from the same sample, sequenced in a study of post-analysis software for immune sequencing data (dated by TCRdb to between 2014 and 2017). Study-wide findings and limitations: Four or five TRBV segments, including TRBV5-6, TRBV5-1 and TRBV20-1, were significantly more frequent in patients than controls.

The library was generated by PCR. These reads were obtained on an Illumina HiSeq 2500. Unique molecular identifiers were incorporated into TCR beta cDNA libraries to reduce PCR and sequencing biases. TCRdb trimmed the raw reads at Q25, called clones with MiXCR and kept productive beta chains. Every CDR3 protein is listed once, alongside the most common genes and DNA of its rows. The sample records approximately 180,000 distinct CDR3 sequences, approximately 31% of which are singletons. The ten largest clones represent more than 1.3% of the sample. Their antigens remain unidentified. Sequenced input: blood. The receptor source for this set is a girl aged 5 to 17 with multiple sclerosis.

This clonotype was counted many times. The rearrangement uses TRBV6-2 or TRBV6-3 and TRBJ2-7, with D maybe TRBD1 (6 bases). V shed 6 bases and J shed 2 bases, with 20 bases lying between them. This CDR3 has 16 residues. Germline V lookup: CDR1 MNHEY, CDR2 SVGEGT. As DNA, the CDR3 is TGTGCCAGCAGGGCCCCTGAGGGGGTAGCGCCCTACGAGCAGTACTTC. Translating it yields CASRAPEGVAPYEQYF.

This clonotype was found a few times. J is TRBJ1-1 and V is TRBV29-1, with 8 bases matching TRBD1. The CDR3 spans 12 residues. V trimming: 6 bases; J trimming: 1 base; junction bases outside the gene matches: 1. The germline gives CDR1 SQVTM, CDR2 ANQGSEA. The CDR3 DNA reads TGCAGCGTGGGGACAGGGAACACTGAAGCTTTCTTT. It translates to CSVGTGNTEAFF.

This clonotype was detected ten times or more. V is TRBV2 and J is TRBJ2-3; D unresolved. Deletions cut 2 bases from V and 0 bases from J, with 12 bases between. CDR3 length: 16 amino acids. Germline V lookup: CDR1 SNHLY, CDR2 FYNNEI. This CDR3 reads CASSEWQPTSTDTQYF. The CDR3 DNA reads TGTGCCAGCAGTGAATGGCAGCCAACTAGCACAGATACGCAGTATTTT.

A few counts support this clonotype. The junction does not match germline at one end; this may be a read error. The chain is built from TRBV18 and TRBJ1-5; weak D call: TRBD1 (5 bases). Germline V gene sequence: CDR1 KGHSH, CDR2 LQKENI. This CDR3 contains 15 residues. The DNA of the CDR3 is TGTGCCTGCTCACTTCCCGGGACTAGCAATCAGCCCCAGCATTTT. Translation gives CACSLPGTSNQPQHF.

To note about this clonotype: This may come from a read error, since a much larger clone is one base off. The V and J genes are TRBV6-1 and TRBJ1-4, with 7 bases that match TRBD1. Trimming at V came to 6 bases and at J to 3 bases, leaving 4 bases not matched to a gene. The V gene's germline CDR1 is MNHNS and CDR2 SASEGT. The CDR3 sequence is 14 residues long. CDR3 sequence: CASRRQGPNEKLFF. The CDR3 DNA is TGTGCCAGCAGAAGACAGGGACCTAATGAAAAACTGTTTTTT.

This clonotype was recorded at least ten times. This chain links TRBV29-1 with TRBJ2-1; TRBD2 is a possible D gene (5 bases). Per germline, CDR1 SQVTM and CDR2 ANQGSEA. Trimming left V 0 bases short and J 4 bases short, with 13 bases between. This CDR3 is built from 15 residues. CDR3 region: CSVEEWASRYNEQFF. The CDR3 DNA reads as TGCAGCGTTGAAGAGTGGGCTAGCAGATACAATGAGCAGTTCTTC.

As for this clonotype: Here the CDR3 omits its conserved ending phenylalanine or tryptophan, so a read error is the likely source. V usage is TRBV5-6 and J usage is TRBJ2-7, with D tentatively TRBD2 (5 bases). Trimming took off 3 bases at V and 7 bases at J, with 17 bases between the two ends. Germline CDR1 is SGHDT and CDR2 is YYEEEE. The CDR3 has 14 amino acids. CDR3 amino acids: CASSSINSPGEQYL. CDR3 sequence (DNA): TGTGCCAGCAGCTCAATAAACTCCCCGGGGGAGCAGTACTTA.

The J gene is TRBJ2-1, the V gene TRBV20-1; either TRBD1 or TRBD2 may supply D (5 bases each). CDR3 length equals 14 residues. CDR1 and CDR2 from the germline V gene are DFQATT and SNEGSKA (reference sequence). V lost 0 bases to trimming and J lost 8 bases, with 14 bases between them. Written as DNA, the CDR3 is TGCAGTGCTAGAGAGAGGGTCCGGGGCCATGAGCAGTTCTTC. It encodes CSARERVRGHEQFF.

Many counts were recorded for this clonotype. The rearrangement uses TRBV5-1 and TRBJ2-3, with 8 bases that match TRBD2. The V gene's germline CDR1 is SGHRS and CDR2 YFSETQ. V was pared by 5 bases and J by 2 bases, with 7 bases of the junction left unmatched. The CDR3 is made up of 15 amino acids. The CDR3 reads CASSETGGITDTQYF. The CDR3 DNA is TGCGCCAGCAGTGAAACGGGAGGGATCACAGATACGCAGTATTTT.

This clonotype was found many times. This chain connects TRBV5-1 to TRBJ2-5; no firm D call. The CDR3 runs 13 residues. The germline V gene has CDR1 SGHRS and CDR2 YFSETQ. Trimming shortened V by 3 bases and J by 4 bases, and 10 bases separated the two germline ends. CDR3 bases: TGCGCCAGCAGCTCGACGCCTGGAGAGACCCAGTACTTC. It yields the protein CASSSTPGETQYF.

This clonotype came up a few times. The CDR3 reads CASSEGPWGQTEAFF. In DNA, the CDR3 is TGTGCCAGCAGTGAAGGGCCGTGGGGACAGACTGAAGCTTTCTTT. V gene TRBV6-1 combines with J gene TRBJ1-1; TRBD1 matches 7 bases. With 1 base clipped from V and 5 bases from J, the junction kept 7 bases outside the gene matches. The CDR3 has 15 residues. Germline V gene lookup returns CDR1 MNHNS and CDR2 SASEGT.

This chain links TRBV14 with TRBJ2-3; TRBD1 might be the D (6 bases). The CDR3 runs 15 residues. Trimming removed 3 bases from V and 2 bases from J, with 12 bases in between. CDR1 is SGHDN, CDR2 FVKESK, per germline. Written as DNA, the CDR3 is TGTGCCAGCAGCCAGCGTGGGGGCCCCACAGATACGCAGTATTTT. It encodes CASSQRGGPTDTQYF.

This clonotype came up many times. This chain connects TRBV27 to TRBJ1-2, with 7 bases aligning to TRBD1. The CDR3 has 16 residues. CDR1 is MNHEY, CDR2 SMNVEV, per germline (reference sequence). After removal of 3 bases from V and 3 bases from J, the junction contained 10 bases not matched to a gene. The CDR3 sequence: CASSFGQGGADYGYTF. The DNA of the CDR3 is TGTGCCAGCAGTTTCGGCCAGGGGGGGGCCGACTATGGCTACACCTTC.

This clonotype was detected many times. V gene TRBV27 combines with J gene TRBJ2-1; the match to TRBD1 covers 9 bases. The junction had 5 bases not matched to a gene; V was cut back by 8 bases and J by 6 bases. The CDR3 is 13 amino acids. Germline loops: CDR1 MNHEY, CDR2 SMNVEV (reference sequence). CDR3 DNA: TGTGCCAGCCGGACAGGGGCTATCAATGAGCAGTTCTTC. Amino acids: CASRTGAINEQFF.

The chain has TRBV3-1 and TRBJ1-1; 7 bases are shared with TRBD1. Germline loops: CDR1 LGHDT, CDR2 YNNKEL (reference sequence). With V trimmed by 3 bases and J by 11 bases, 6 bases remained unmatched. The CDR3 loop spans 12 amino acids. CDR3 amino acids: CASSHRTGGAFF. The DNA for the CDR3 is TGTGCCAGCAGCCACAGGACAGGCGGGGCTTTCTTT. Full variable domain (remainder filled in from reference TRBV3-1 and TRBJ1-1): DTAVSQTPKYLVTQMGNDKSIKCEQNLGHDTMYWYKQDSKKFLKIMFSYNNKELIINETVPNRFSPKSPDKAHLNLHINSLELGDSAVYFCASSHRTGGAFFGQGTRLTVV.

This clonotype turned up a few times. V and J are TRBV29-1 and TRBJ2-1; D not certain. Germline V lookup: CDR1 SQVTM, CDR2 ANQGSEA. V lost 6 bases to trimming and J lost 9 bases, with 24 bases between them. The CDR3 is 15 amino acids. The CDR3 nucleotides are TGCAGCGTCCCTCACGACGGAGCCTCCAGTATTGAGCAGTTCTTC. This encodes CSVPHDGASSIEQFF.

The table lists this clonotype with a few counts. This sequence joins TRBV6-5 and TRBJ2-1; no clear D gene. V lost 2 bases, J lost 2 bases, and 10 bases lay in between. The CDR3 is 15 amino acids. In germline, CDR1 is MNHEY, CDR2 SVGAGI. The CDR3 coding sequence is TGTGCCAGCAGTTACCGGACGTCGACCTACAATGAGCAGTTCTTC. It specifies CASSYRTSTYNEQFF.

J is TRBJ2-1 and V is TRBV6-2 or TRBV6-3; 8 bases map to TRBD2. Per germline, CDR1 MNHEY and CDR2 SVGEGT. CDR3 length: 14 amino acids. Losses at the gene ends were 8 bases for V and 7 bases for J; bases not matched to a gene: 10. CDR3 amino acids: CASGPGLEGNEQFF. The CDR3 DNA follows: TGTGCCAGCGGCCCGGGACTAGAAGGAAATGAGCAGTTCTTC.

This clonotype was observed many times. The rearrangement joins TRBV5-1 to TRBJ2-7; 9 nucleotides agree with TRBD1. V lost 3 bases and J lost 5; bases outside the gene matches: 6. The CDR3 has 14 amino acids. Germline-derived CDR1 and CDR2 are SGHRS and YFSETQ. This CDR3 is CASSYPGQGNEQYF. CDR3 sequence (DNA): TGCGCCAGCAGCTACCCGGGACAGGGTAACGAGCAGTACTTC.

This clonotype came up once. Being one base from a much bigger clone, this may be a read error. CDR3 sequence reads: CAISDWTSGAYNERFF. CDR3 sequence (DNA): TGTGCCATCAGTGACTGGACTAGCGGGGCGTACAATGAGCGGTTCTTC. The genes are TRBV10-3 and TRBJ2-1, with TRBD2 identical over 12 bases. The CDR3 sequence is 16 residues long. Germline V lookup: CDR1 ENHRY, CDR2 SYGVKD.

With respect to this clonotype: At one end the junction does not follow the germline gene, possibly because of a read error. The V gene is TRBV4-1, the J gene TRBJ2-7; tentative D call: TRBD1 (6 bases). The CDR3 spans 20 residues. CDR1 MGHRA and CDR2 YSYEKL come from the germline V gene. CDR3 protein: CASSQAPGTPHDLLIYERYF. The CDR3 DNA reads as TGCGCCAGCAGCCAGGCCCCAGGGACACCCCACGATCTTTTAATCTACGAGCGGTACTTC.

This clonotype was seen at least ten times. The chain combines TRBV2 with TRBJ2-3, with TRBD2 as a possible D gene (5 bases). The length of the CDR3 is 15 residues. Trimming shortened V by 7 bases and J by 0 bases, and 14 bases separated the two germline ends. Germline CDR1 reads SNHLY; CDR2 reads FYNNEI. Here the CDR3 DNA reads TGTGCCAGCATTGTTAGGTGGACTAGCACAGATACGCAGTATTTT. Translated, it gives CASIVRWTSTDTQYF.

On this clonotype: Compared with germline, one end of the junction differs, possibly owing to a read error. The chain links TRBV20-1 to TRBJ1-2; 7 bases map to TRBD1. Germline loops: CDR1 DFQATT, CDR2 SNEGSKA (reference sequence). The CDR3 covers 14 residues. This CDR3 reads CSARNPQGFYGSTF. DNA of the CDR3: TGCAGTGCTAGGAACCCACAGGGGTTCTATGGCTCCACCTTC.

This clonotype was counted a few times. The chain recombines TRBV12-3 or TRBV12-4 with TRBJ1-1; D not resolved. V was cut by 5 bases and J by 7 bases, with 5 bases left in between. The CDR3 covers 10 residues. The CDR3 protein is CASSPIEAFF. CDR3 DNA: TGTGCCAGCAGTCCTATTGAAGCTTTCTTT.

This clonotype was counted between two and nine times. V usage is TRBV28 and J usage is TRBJ1-4; D unresolved. Germline lookup yields CDR1 MDHEN and CDR2 SYDVKM. The CDR3 length is 13 residues. V was trimmed by 7 bases and J by 13 bases, leaving 19 bases between them. In DNA, the CDR3 is TGTGCCAGCACCCCTCTTTCACAATTGGGACTGTTTTTT. Translating it yields CASTPLSQLGLFF.

This clonotype was picked up many times. V gene TRBV20-1 combines with J gene TRBJ2-7; D tentatively reads TRBD1 or TRBD2 (5 bases each). This CDR3 is 14 amino acids long. The germline V and J ends were trimmed by 5 bases and 3 bases, with 17 bases remaining between them. Germline CDR1 DFQATT, CDR2 SNEGSKA (reference sequence). CDR3 sequence reads: CSAGTRDGDYEQYF. CDR3 DNA: TGCAGTGCTGGGACCCGGGACGGAGACTACGAGCAGTACTTC.

This clonotype has a count of ten or more. This chain joins TRBV10-3 and TRBJ1-2, with 8 bases aligning to TRBD1. Germline V CDR1 and CDR2: ENHRY, SYGVKD. The CDR3 consists of 15 residues. Trimming at V came to 6 bases and at J to 2 bases, leaving 8 bases not matched to a gene. The CDR3 DNA follows: TGTGCCATCAGCCCAGACAGGGGAGGAAACTATGGCTACACCTTC. The encoded protein is CAISPDRGGNYGYTF.

The V gene is TRBV27, the J gene TRBJ2-2; 9 bases match TRBD2. V dropped 8 bases and J dropped 4; count of bases not matched to a gene: 5. The CDR3 sequence is 14 residues long. CDR1 is MNHEY and CDR2 is SMNVEV in the germline V gene (reference sequence). The CDR3 loop reads CASGSTSGTGELFF. CDR3 bases: TGTGCCAGCGGGTCGACTAGCGGCACCGGGGAGCTGTTTTTT.

This clonotype has at least ten counts. The chain is built from TRBV7-3 and TRBJ2-7, with D uncertain. Germline V gene sequence: CDR1 SGHTA, CDR2 FQGTGA. The CDR3 has 13 amino acids. Trimming pared 8 bases from V and 5 bases from J, leaving 16 bases between. This chain's CDR3 is CASGEGRGDEQYF. CDR3 nucleotides: TGTGCCAGCGGGGAAGGTCGTGGGGACGAGCAGTACTTC.

This chain links TRBV7-9 with TRBJ1-6; 8 bases align to TRBD1. Germline V gives CDR1 SEHNR, CDR2 FQNEAQ (reference sequence). V was clipped by 5 bases and J by 7 bases; unmatched bases: 4. CDR3 size: 14 residues. The CDR3: CASSPGQENSPLHF. The CDR3 bases are TGTGCCAGCAGCCCGGGACAGGAGAATTCACCCCTCCACTTT.

As for this clonotype: Since a much larger clone is just one base distant, this may be a read error. The chain joins TRBV29-1 to TRBJ1-2, with TRBD1 as a possible D gene (5 bases). Per the germline V gene, CDR1 is SQVTM and CDR2 is ANQGSEA. The CDR3 runs 12 residues. The CDR3 region has the DNA TGCAGCGTCGCAGGGTTGAGGGATGGCGACACCTTC. This encodes CSVAGLRDGDTF.

On this clonotype itself: Being one base from a much bigger clone, this may be a read error. The CDR3 bases are TGCGCCAGCAGCCCCCGAGCGGGAGGGCCGTATAATGAGCAGTTCTTC. It encodes CASSPRAGGPYNEQFF. V usage is TRBV5-1 and J usage is TRBJ2-1; 10 positions match TRBD2. This CDR3 region has 16 residues. Germline CDR1 and CDR2: SGHRS and YFSETQ. V gave up 4 bases and J gave up 7 bases; unmatched junction bases: 11.